This TCR beta chain was found in a study of blood T cell repertoires in COVID-19. Turning to the study itself: COVID-19 samples from acute and convalescent phases originated in the United States, Italy and Spain. PBMCs, B-cell-depleted T cells, or T cells were the source of the cDNA or gDNA that made up the material.

Seattle enrolled patients during active infection and tracked them longitudinally. With 4 bases removed from V and 2 bases from J, the gap between germline ends came to 14 bases. The CDR3 spans 15 residues. The germline V gene has CDR1 SGHVS and CDR2 FQNEAQ. Repertoires were generated with immunoSEQ multiplex PCR, while TCRdb's copy carries only in-frame clones and drops some. The data contain 250,000 to 300,000 clones, roughly 90% of them singletons. The rearrangement joins TRBV7-8 to TRBJ1-2, with D perhaps TRBD1 (6 bases). Input material: peripheral blood. The sequence derives from a woman under 40 with COVID-19, enrolled during active disease. The CDR3 loop is CASSSEPGANYGYTF. CDR3 coding DNA: TGTGCCAGCAGCTCAGAGCCAGGGGCGAACTATGGCTACACCTTC.